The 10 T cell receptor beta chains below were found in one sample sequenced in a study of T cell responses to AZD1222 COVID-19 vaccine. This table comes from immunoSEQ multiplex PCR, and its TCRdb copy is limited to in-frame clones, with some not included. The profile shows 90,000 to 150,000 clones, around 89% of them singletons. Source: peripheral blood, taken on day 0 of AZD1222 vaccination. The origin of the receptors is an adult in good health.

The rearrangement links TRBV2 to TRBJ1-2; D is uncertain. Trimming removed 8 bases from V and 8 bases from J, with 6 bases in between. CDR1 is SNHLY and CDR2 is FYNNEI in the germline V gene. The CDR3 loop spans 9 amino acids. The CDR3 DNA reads TGTGCCAGCCGGGGAGGCTACACCTTC. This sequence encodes CASRGGYTF.

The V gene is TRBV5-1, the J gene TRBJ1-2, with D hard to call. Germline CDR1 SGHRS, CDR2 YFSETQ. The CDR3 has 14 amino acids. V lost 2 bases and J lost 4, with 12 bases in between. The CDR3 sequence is CASSFNDGLYGYTF. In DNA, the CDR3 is TGCGCCAGCAGCTTCAATGACGGGCTCTATGGCTACACCTTC. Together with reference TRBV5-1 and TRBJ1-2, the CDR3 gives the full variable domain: KAGVTQTPRYLIKTRGQQVTLSCSPISGHRSVSWYQQTPGQGLQFLFEYFSETQRNKGNFPGRFSGRQFSNSRSEMNVSTLELGDSALYLCASSFNDGLYGYTFGSGTRLTVV.

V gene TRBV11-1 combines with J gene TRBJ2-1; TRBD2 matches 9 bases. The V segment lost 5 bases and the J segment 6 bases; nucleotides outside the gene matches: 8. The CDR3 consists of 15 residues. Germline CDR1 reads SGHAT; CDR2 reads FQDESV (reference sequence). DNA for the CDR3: TGTGCCAGCAGCCCCCGGGGAGCGGGGGGCAATGAGCAGTTCTTC. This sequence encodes CASSPRGAGGNEQFF. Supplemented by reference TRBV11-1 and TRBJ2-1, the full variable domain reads EAEVAQSPRYKITEKSQAVAFWCDPISGHATLYWYRQILGQGPELLVQFQDESVVDDSQLPKDRFSAERLKGVDSTLKIQPAELGDSAMYLCASSPRGAGGNEQFFGPGTRLTVL.

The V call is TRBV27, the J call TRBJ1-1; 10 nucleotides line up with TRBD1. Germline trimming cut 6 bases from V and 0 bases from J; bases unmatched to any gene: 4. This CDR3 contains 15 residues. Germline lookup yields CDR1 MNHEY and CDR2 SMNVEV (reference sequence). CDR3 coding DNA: TGTGCCAGCAGGTTGACAGGGGGCATGAACACTGAAGCTTTCTTT. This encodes CASRLTGGMNTEAFF.

The CDR3 DNA reads as TGTGCCAGCAGCCCCGCGGCCGGGGGTTACTATGGCTACACCTTC. It specifies CASSPAAGGYYGYTF. This sequence joins TRBV6-5 and TRBJ1-2, with a tentative D call TRBD1 (5 bases). The CDR3 length is 15 residues. The germline gives CDR1 MNHEY, CDR2 SVGAGI. Trimming took off 6 bases at V and 3 bases at J, with 17 bases between the two ends.

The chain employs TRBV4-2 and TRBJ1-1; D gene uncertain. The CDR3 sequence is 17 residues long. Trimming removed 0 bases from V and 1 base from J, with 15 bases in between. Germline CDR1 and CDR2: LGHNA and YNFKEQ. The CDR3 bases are TGTGCCAGCAGCCAAGATCGAGCCCAGGCAGGGAACACTGAAGCTTTCTTT. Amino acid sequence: CASSQDRAQAGNTEAFF.

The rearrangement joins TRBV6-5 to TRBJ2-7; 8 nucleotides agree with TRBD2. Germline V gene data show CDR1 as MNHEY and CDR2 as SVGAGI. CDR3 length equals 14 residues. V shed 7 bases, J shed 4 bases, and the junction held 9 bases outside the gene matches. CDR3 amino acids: CASTQTGLGYEQYF. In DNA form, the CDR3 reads TGTGCCAGCACTCAGACGGGACTAGGGTACGAGCAGTACTTC.

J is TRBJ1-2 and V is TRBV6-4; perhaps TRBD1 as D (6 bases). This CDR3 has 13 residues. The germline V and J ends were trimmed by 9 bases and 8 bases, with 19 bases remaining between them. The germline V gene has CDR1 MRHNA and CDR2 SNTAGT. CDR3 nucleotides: TGTGCCAGAAAAAAGAGCAGGGGATGCGGCTACACCTTC. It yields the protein CARKKSRGCGYTF.

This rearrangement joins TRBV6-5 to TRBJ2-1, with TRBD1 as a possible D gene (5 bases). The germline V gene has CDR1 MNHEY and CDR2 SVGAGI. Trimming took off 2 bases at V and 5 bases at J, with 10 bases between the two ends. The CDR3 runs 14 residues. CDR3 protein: CASSYLWGHNEQFF. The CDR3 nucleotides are TGTGCCAGCAGTTACCTTTGGGGCCACAATGAGCAGTTCTTC.

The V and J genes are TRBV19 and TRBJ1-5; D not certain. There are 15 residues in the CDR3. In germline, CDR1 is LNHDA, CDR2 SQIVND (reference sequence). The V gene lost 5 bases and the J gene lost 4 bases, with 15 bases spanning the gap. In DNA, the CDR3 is TGTGCCAGTAGTCCGGTGGCAGCGCCTAATCAGCCCCAGCATTTT. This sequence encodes CASSPVAAPNQPQHF. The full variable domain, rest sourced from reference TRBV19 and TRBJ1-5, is DGGITQSPKYLFRKEGQNVTLSCEQNLNHDAMYWYRQDPGQGLRLIYYSQIVNDFQKGDIAEGYSVSREKKESFPLTVTSAQKNPTAFYLCASSPVAAPNQPQHFGDGTRLSIL.